This TCR beta chain was recorded in a study of T-cell reconstitution after alpha-beta-depleted transplantation in children. The germline CDR1 and CDR2 sequences are KGHDR and SFDVKD. Trimming cost V 4 bases and J 5 bases, with 10 bases left between them. This CDR3 spans 13 amino acids. This clonotype turned up a few times. Molecular barcoding with unique molecular identifiers was used for the TCRbeta library. TCRdb re-called the PCR reads with MiXCR, one entry per CDR3 protein. The table has nearly 550,000 distinct CDR3 sequences, 18% seen once. The receptor comes from a human donor who donated a stem cell graft to a child with acute lymphoblastic leukemia. This specimen consisted of PBMCs from the stem cell graft donor, obtained from the stem cell graft. This sequence joins TRBV24-1 and TRBJ2-5; a possible D gene is TRBD1 (5 bases). In nucleotides, the CDR3 is TGTGCCACCAGTGAAGGGGCCAAGGAGACCCAGTACTTC. Translating it yields CATSEGAKETQYF.